The source of this T cell receptor beta chain is a study of cytomegalovirus exposure and HLA in healthy donors. General study results and limits: Relative to equally common others, HLA-associated TCR beta chains showed greater clonal expansion in a later analysis. The classifier, whose performance was assessed in both the original and validation cohorts, reportedly diagnosed cytomegalovirus status with high specificity and sensitivity.

Note on this clone: Its antigen remains unidentified.

The CDR3 has 13 amino acids. Germline loops: CDR1 MGHRA, CDR2 YSYEKL. The junction had 2 bases not matched to a gene; V was cut back by 4 bases and J by 5 bases. Primers included in the PCR were 60 Vbeta and 13 Jbeta primers. Assay used: immunoSEQ multiplex PCR; TCRdb lists only in-frame clones, some missing. The sample table includes 65,000 to 95,000 clones. This TCR derives from a woman in her fifties or sixties in good health and CMV-seronegative. Sequencing was performed on PBMCs. The chain combines TRBV4-1 with TRBJ2-3; 8 positions match TRBD2. The chain's CDR3 is CASSRTSQDTQYF. The DNA of the CDR3 is TGCGCCAGCAGCCGGACTAGCCAAGATACGCAGTATTTT.